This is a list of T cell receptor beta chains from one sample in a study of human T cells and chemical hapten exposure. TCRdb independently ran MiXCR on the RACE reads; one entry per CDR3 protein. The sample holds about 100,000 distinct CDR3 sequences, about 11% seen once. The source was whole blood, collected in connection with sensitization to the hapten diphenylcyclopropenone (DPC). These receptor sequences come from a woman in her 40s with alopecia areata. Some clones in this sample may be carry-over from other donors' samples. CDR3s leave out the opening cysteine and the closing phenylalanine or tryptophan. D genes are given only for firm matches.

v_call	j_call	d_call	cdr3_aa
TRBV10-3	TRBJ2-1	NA	AIKDSTYNEQF
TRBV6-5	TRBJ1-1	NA	ASSYSGPRSEAF
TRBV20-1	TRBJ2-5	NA	SARAHSILETQY
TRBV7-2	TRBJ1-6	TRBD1	ASSPRTGRHNSPLH
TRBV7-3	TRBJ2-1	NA	ASSLTARGSYNEQF
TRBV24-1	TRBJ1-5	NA	ATSDRLLPGPQH
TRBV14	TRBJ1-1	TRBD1	ASSAPGQGGTEAF
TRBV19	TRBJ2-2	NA	ASTINGGTGELF
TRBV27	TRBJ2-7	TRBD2	ASSSGTSGRGGPSY
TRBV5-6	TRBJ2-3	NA	ASSWATDTQY
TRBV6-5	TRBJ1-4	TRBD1	ASRITGAREKLF
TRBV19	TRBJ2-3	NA	ASSMGQPTDTQY
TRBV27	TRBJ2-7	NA	ASSLRGPYEQY
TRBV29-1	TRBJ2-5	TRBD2	SSGGVGETQY
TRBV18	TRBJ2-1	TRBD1	ASSPGQGLNNEQF
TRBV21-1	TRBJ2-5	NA	ASSRTGGNIGETQY